This T cell receptor beta chain was sequenced during a study of cytomegalovirus exposure and HLA in healthy donors. The ends lost 4 bases at V and 2 bases at J; junction bases unmatched: 4. Germline values: CDR1 SGHRS, CDR2 YFSETQ. The CDR3 spans 14 residues. TCRdb's copy holds only in-frame clones and misses some; the assay was immunoSEQ multiplex PCR. The sample lists roughly 200,000 clones; about 81% were seen once. The TCR was taken from a woman aged 25 to 39 in good health and CMV-seronegative. The rearrangement uses TRBV5-1 and TRBJ2-7; 9 positions match TRBD1. Sequences were obtained from PBMCs. In DNA form, the CDR3 reads TGCGCCAGCAGCCTAACAGGGGGCCCCTACGAGCAGTACTTC. Residues: CASSLTGGPYEQYF. Full variable domain (remainder filled in from reference TRBV5-1 and TRBJ2-7): KAGVTQTPRYLIKTRGQQVTLSCSPISGHRSVSWYQQTPGQGLQFLFEYFSETQRNKGNFPGRFSGRQFSNSRSEMNVSTLELGDSALYLCASSLTGGPYEQYFGPGTRLTVT.